The source of this TCR beta chain is a study of T cell responses to AZD1222 COVID-19 vaccine. The protocol was immunoSEQ multiplex PCR, while the TCRdb copy is restricted to in-frame clones and leaves out a portion. Of roughly 100,000 clones in the sample, 90% were seen once. Study-wide findings and caveats: It should be noted that donors were predominantly white British and more often female, and clonal diversity was possibly underestimated. Repertoires were collected only later (after the peak T cell response had occurred). Regions 160-218 and 743-854 dominated among vaccine-associated CD4 TCRs spanning spike.

CDR1 KGHSH and CDR2 LQKENI come from the germline V gene. V was clipped by 3 bases and J by 0 bases, with 13 bases between them. This CDR3 region has 16 residues. With respect to this clone: Its antigen is undetermined.

Some second doses came at about 4 weeks and others at about 12 weeks; these were pooled. Sequenced material: peripheral blood, taken 28 days after the second AZD1222 dose. The chain couples TRBV18 to TRBJ2-3; tentative D call: TRBD2 (6 bases). The receptor was derived from an adult who received the AZD1222 COVID-19 vaccine. The CDR3 region has the DNA TGTGCCAGCTCACCCCCACTAGGAGGGAGCACAGATACGCAGTATTTT. It is translated as CASSPPLGGSTDTQYF.